Shown below are 17 T cell receptor beta chains from a single sample sequenced in a study of CD8+ T cells in alopecia areata. Once RNA had been extracted, it was reverse transcribed into cDNA to act as the sequencing template. This table comes from immunoSEQ multiplex PCR, and its TCRdb copy is limited to in-frame clones, with some not included. The table includes a few hundred thousand clones, roughly two thirds detected once. Sequenced here: CD4+ T cells sorted from blood, sampled at week 0. The receptor source for this set is a human donor with alopecia areata.

This clone has just one count. The genes are TRBV29-1 and TRBJ2-5; 7 nucleotides align to TRBD2. The J call is doubtful: the DNA matches TRBJ2-7 better. This CDR3 is built from 12 residues. CDR1 and CDR2 from the germline V gene are SQVTM and ANQGSEA. The CDR3 nucleotides read TGCAGCGTCCGTCGGGGGGCCTACGAGCAGTACTTC. Translating gives CSVRRGAYEQYF.

This chain joins TRBV5-4 and TRBJ2-6; D not resolved. Germline V gene data show CDR1 as SGHNT and CDR2 as YYREEE (reference sequence). The V gene lost 4 bases and the J gene lost 0 bases, with 11 bases spanning the gap. This CDR3 comprises 16 residues. The CDR3 sequence is CASSSRTTSGANVLTF. The CDR3 DNA is TGTGCCAGCAGCAGTAGGACGACCTCTGGGGCCAACGTCCTGACTTTC.

The rearrangement links TRBV11-2 to TRBJ2-2; a weak D match, TRBD2 (5 bases). Germline CDR1 reads SGHAT; CDR2 reads FQNNGV. This CDR3 region has 17 residues. With 2 bases removed from V and 1 base from J, the gap between germline ends came to 14 bases. The CDR3 region is CASSLRADGVNTGELFF. The CDR3 nucleotides read TGTGCCAGCAGCTTAAGAGCGGACGGGGTGAACACCGGGGAGCTGTTTTTT.

The V call is TRBV30, the J call TRBJ2-7, with 8 bases identical to TRBD1. V gave up 5 bases and J gave up 2 bases; unmatched junction bases: 5. Germline CDR1 and CDR2: GTSNPN and SVGIG (reference sequence). This CDR3 contains 13 residues. CDR3 protein: CAWGQGETYEQYF. The CDR3 DNA reads TGTGCCTGGGGACAGGGTGAAACCTACGAGCAGTACTTC.

To note about this clone: The junction and the germline gene differ at one end; a read error may be behind it. This rearrangement joins TRBV7-7 to TRBJ2-2; D is uncertain. CDR1 is SSHAT and CDR2 is FNYEAQ in the germline V gene (reference sequence). CDR3 length: 13 residues. CDR3 DNA sequence: TGTGCTAGCAGCTTAGACCGAGCCGGGGAGCTGTTTTTT. Translating it yields CASSLDRAGELFF.

The V and J genes are TRBV4-2 and TRBJ2-1, with D unresolved. The V and J ends lost 4 bases and 10 bases respectively, with 11 bases between them. The CDR3 has 12 amino acids. CDR1 and CDR2 (germline): LGHNA, YNFKEQ. DNA for the CDR3: TGTGCCAGCAGCCCCTCGGACGGAGAGCAGTTCTTC. Translated: CASSPSDGEQFF.

CDR3 protein: CSVWTPLGANVLTF. The DNA of the CDR3 is TGCAGCGTGTGGACGCCACTGGGGGCCAACGTCCTGACTTTC. V usage is TRBV29-1 and J usage is TRBJ2-6; D gene unclear. CDR3 size: 14 residues. CDR1 SQVTM and CDR2 ANQGSEA come from the germline V gene. V was pared by 6 bases and J by 4 bases, with 13 bases between. Supplemented by reference TRBV29-1 and TRBJ2-6, the full variable domain reads SAVISQKPSRDICQRGTSLTIQCQVDSQVTMMFWYRQQPGQSLTLIATANQGSEATYESGFVIDKFPISRPNLTFSTLTVSNMSPEDSSIYLCSVWTPLGANVLTFGAGSRLTVL.

In its sample, this clone was seen once. This chain links TRBV5-5 with TRBJ2-2; no clear D. The CDR3 totals 14 residues. V lost 4 bases and J lost 1, with 8 bases in between. Germline CDR1 is SGHKS and CDR2 is YYEKEE (reference sequence). In nucleotides, the CDR3 is TGTGCCAGCAGCCCGCGCTGGAACACCGGGGAGCTGTTTTTT. Encoded protein: CASSPRWNTGELFF.

This clone was seen a handful of times. The genes are TRBV30 and TRBJ2-1, with D tentatively TRBD2 (6 bases). The germline V gene encodes CDR1 GTSNPN and CDR2 SVGIG (reference sequence). Trimming removed 0 bases from V and 10 bases from J, with 16 bases in between. CDR3 length: 14 residues. The CDR3: CAWSVIAALGEQFF. The CDR3 region has the DNA TGTGCCTGGAGTGTAATAGCGGCACTGGGGGAGCAGTTCTTC.

This sequence joins TRBV14 and TRBJ2-7; D unresolved. Germline CDR1 is SGHDN and CDR2 is FVKESK. The CDR3 is 12 amino acids. V was pared by 5 bases and J by 4 bases, with 9 bases between. The CDR3 protein is CASSRIGYEQYF. The CDR3 coding sequence is TGTGCCAGCAGCAGAATCGGATACGAGCAGTACTTC.

The rearrangement links TRBV10-3 to TRBJ2-5; no firm D call. The V end was cut by 3 bases, the J end by 5 bases, with 4 bases between. The CDR3 is 11 residues long. CDR1 and CDR2 from the germline V gene are ENHRY and SYGVKD. This chain's CDR3 is CAISEGETQYF. CDR3 DNA sequence: TGTGCCATCAGTGAAGGGGAGACCCAGTACTTC.

The CDR3 nucleotides are TGTGCCAGCAGCCCGGGACTAGCGGGGGGAGAGACCCAGTACTTC. It codes for CASSPGLAGGETQYF. The genes are TRBV11-3 and TRBJ2-5; 15 nucleotides line up with TRBD2. V shed 5 bases and J 4 bases; nucleotides not matched to a gene: 2. This CDR3 has 15 amino acids. Germline-derived CDR1 and CDR2 are SGHNT and YENEEA.

The genes are TRBV7-2 and TRBJ1-1; D might be TRBD1 (5 bases). The CDR3 has 15 amino acids. V lost 6 bases and J lost 1, with 15 bases in between. Germline V gene lookup returns CDR1 SGHTA and CDR2 FQGNSA. This CDR3 reads CASRGYGAWNTEAFF. The DNA of the CDR3 is TGTGCCAGCAGGGGGTATGGGGCCTGGAACACTGAAGCTTTCTTT.

This clone was seen just once. The chain has TRBV30 and TRBJ2-3, with D perhaps TRBD1 or TRBD2 (6 bases each). Germline-derived CDR1 and CDR2 are GTSNPN and SVGIG (reference sequence). The CDR3 length is 15 residues. V shed 3 bases and J shed 1 base, with 14 bases lying between them. In nucleotides, the CDR3 is TGTGCCTGGAGGTCTGTCGGGGGCCGCACAGATACGCAGTATTTT. Translating it yields CAWRSVGGRTDTQYF.

V gene TRBV2 combines with J gene TRBJ2-2, with D tentatively TRBD1 (5 bases). V gave up 7 bases and J gave up 5 bases, with 23 bases separating them. In germline, CDR1 is SNHLY, CDR2 FYNNEI. This CDR3 has 17 residues. CDR3 DNA sequence: TGTGCCAGCACTTCCCTTAGTTGGGGCAGGCCAACCGGGGAGCTGTTTTTT. It codes for CASTSLSWGRPTGELFF.

About this clone: The same CDR3 also results from other DNA sequences found in this sample. V and J are TRBV30 and TRBJ2-7; possibly TRBD1 for D (6 bases). The V and J ends lost 0 bases and 3 bases respectively, with 9 bases between them. The germline V gene has CDR1 GTSNPN and CDR2 SVGIG (reference sequence). There are 13 residues in the CDR3. The DNA of the CDR3 is TGTGCCTGGAGTGTAAACAGGGTCTACGAGCAGTACTTC. It specifies CAWSVNRVYEQYF.

The chain employs TRBV6-4 and TRBJ1-4, with D unclear. Germline values: CDR1 MRHNA, CDR2 SNTAGT. The CDR3 has 12 amino acids. The V and J ends lost 6 bases and 6 bases respectively, with 8 bases between them. The CDR3 spells CASRPWDEKLFF. CDR3 DNA sequence: TGTGCCAGCAGGCCTTGGGATGAAAAACTGTTTTTT.